This entry lists 15 T cell receptor beta chains sequenced from one sample in a study of vaccination and CD4 T cells after COVID-19. For these receptors, no antigen is known. Treatment noted: approximately 11-day PBMC culture with coronavirus spike peptide pools or control peptides (ViraFEST assay). The Oncomine TCR Beta short-read assay was applied to DNA of cultured CD4+ T cells. TCRdb recomputed calls from the PCR reads with MiXCR, one row per CDR3 protein. The repertoire holds 11,000 or so distinct CDR3 sequences, with around 44% as singletons. Material: CD4+ T cells from blood, cultured in vitro. These receptor sequences come from a human donor who had recovered from COVID-19.

CDR3 sequence: CASSMRRESGNTIYF. CDR3 nucleotide sequence: TGTGCCAGTAGTATGAGGAGAGAGTCTGGAAACACCATATATTTT. The V call is TRBV19, the J call TRBJ1-3, with D unclear. Deletions cut 3 bases from V and 1 base from J, with 10 bases between. The CDR3 totals 15 residues. Germline lookup yields CDR1 LNHDA and CDR2 SQIVND (reference sequence).

The V gene is TRBV19, the J gene TRBJ2-1; the match to TRBD1 covers 10 bases. The CDR3 loop spans 17 amino acids. Trimming removed 3 bases from V and 7 bases from J; junction bases left unmatched: 12. Per the germline V gene, CDR1 is LNHDA and CDR2 is SQIVND (reference sequence). The CDR3 DNA is TGTGCCAGTAGTATTGACAGGGGGCGCTCAGTAGTAAATGAGCAGTTCTTC. This translates into CASSIDRGRSVVNEQFF.

The chain joins TRBV29-1 to TRBJ2-5; D not resolved. Germline V lookup: CDR1 SQVTM, CDR2 ANQGSEA. V lost 5 bases and J 4 bases, leaving 11 bases between the germline ends. This CDR3 contains 12 residues. The CDR3 reads CSVKWAGETQYF. For the CDR3, the DNA is TGCAGCGTTAAGTGGGCCGGAGAGACCCAGTACTTC.

This clonotype was detected only once. The chain recombines TRBV12-5 with TRBJ1-3; D may be TRBD1 (5 bases). The V gene lost 1 base and the J gene lost 4 bases, with 5 bases spanning the gap. Germline V gene sequence: CDR1 LGHNT, CDR2 FRNRAP. The CDR3 is 13 residues long. The CDR3 spells CASGLGQGNTIYF. DNA for the CDR3: TGTGCTAGTGGTTTGGGACAGGGAAACACCATATATTTT.

The rearrangement uses TRBV5-1 and TRBJ2-6; either TRBD1 or TRBD2 may fit D (5 bases each). Germline assignment: CDR1 SGHRS and CDR2 YFSETQ. Trimming removed 4 bases from V and 0 bases from J, with 23 bases in between. The length of the CDR3 is 20 residues. CDR3 residues: CASSPLGRRSGGSGANVLTF. In nucleotides, the CDR3 is TGCGCCAGCAGCCCGCTAGGGCGGCGAAGTGGGGGCTCTGGGGCCAACGTCCTGACTTTC.

This chain joins TRBV28 and TRBJ2-7; either TRBD1 or TRBD2 may supply D (5 bases each). CDR3 length: 17 amino acids. Germline V lookup: CDR1 MDHEN, CDR2 SYDVKM. Trimming took 5 bases from V and 2 from J, leaving 22 bases between them. In nucleotides, the CDR3 is TGTGCCAGCAGTCCTTCCTGGACGGGGACCCCACCCTACGAGCAGTACTTC. Residues: CASSPSWTGTPPYEQYF.

This clonotype was observed a few times. The gene calls are TRBV20-1 and TRBJ2-1; 11 bases align to TRBD1. TRBJ2-7 matches the DNA end more closely, so the J call is doubtful. This CDR3 spans 14 amino acids. CDR1 is DFQATT, CDR2 SNEGSKA, per germline (reference sequence). The CDR3 reads CSASWTGGIHEQYF. Here the CDR3 DNA reads TGCAGTGCTAGCTGGACAGGGGGCATCCACGAGCAGTACTTC.

The rearrangement uses TRBV21-1 and TRBJ2-2; the table names TRBD2, a call not compared with the DNA. TRBV21-1 is given as a pseudogene. CDR3 length: 16 residues. The CDR3 protein is CASGTGRGFSTGELFF. The CDR3 DNA sequence: TGTGCCAGCGGAACGGGGAGGGGGTTCTCCACCGGGGAGCTGTTTTTT.

The chain recombines TRBV12-5 with TRBJ1-1; weak D call: TRBD1 (5 bases). V was shortened by 3 bases and J by 0 bases, with 8 bases between the two germline ends. Germline CDR1 is LGHNT and CDR2 is FRNRAP. The CDR3 runs 14 residues. The CDR3 nucleotides read TGTGCTAGTGGTTTTTTGGGGGTGAACACTGAAGCTTTCTTT. Amino acids: CASGFLGVNTEAFF.

As DNA, the CDR3 is TGCAGTGCTAGAGATCCCGGGCCCTATAATTCACCCCTCCACTTT. Translating it yields CSARDPGPYNSPLHF. This chain links TRBV20-1 with TRBJ1-6; D remains ambiguous. V lost 0 bases and J lost 2, with 8 bases in between. Germline CDR1 and CDR2: DFQATT and SNEGSKA (reference sequence). The CDR3 contains 15 residues.

The rearrangement uses TRBV20-1 and TRBJ2-7; D might be TRBD1 (6 bases). The V gene's germline CDR1 is DFQATT and CDR2 SNEGSKA (reference sequence). This CDR3 region has 15 residues. V lost 0 bases and J 2 bases, leaving 14 bases between the germline ends. The CDR3 nucleotides are TGCAGTGCTAGAGATCTGGGCAGGGGAACCTACGAGCAGTACTTC. Protein product: CSARDLGRGTYEQYF.

V gene TRBV7-6 combines with J gene TRBJ2-3; possibly TRBD1 for D (5 bases). Germline V CDR1 and CDR2: SGHVS, FNYEAQ. CDR3 length: 14 residues. V gave up 4 bases and J gave up 4 bases, with 12 bases separating them. The CDR3 sequence is CASSSRRVSDTQYF. The DNA for the CDR3 is TGTGCCAGCAGCTCCCGCAGGGTATCAGATACGCAGTATTTT.

The CDR3 protein is CASSLGSPSRNTEAFF. The DNA for the CDR3 is TGTGCCAGCAGCTTAGGTTCCCCCTCCAGGAACACTGAAGCTTTCTTT. V is TRBV11-3 and J is TRBJ1-1; D remains ambiguous. The V gene's germline CDR1 is SGHNT and CDR2 YENEEA. This CDR3 has 16 residues. The V and J ends lost 1 base and 1 base respectively, with 13 bases between them.

This clonotype is a singleton in its sample. The chain has TRBV6-5 and TRBJ2-7; TRBD1 agrees at 8 bases. The V and J ends lost 4 bases and 7 bases, in that order; junction bases with no gene match: 12. This CDR3 is built from 15 residues. In germline, CDR1 is MNHEY, CDR2 SVGAGI. CDR3 DNA sequence: TGTGCCAGCAGTTCGACAGGGGCCCGTTCGGGGGAGCAGTACTTC. Translating gives CASSSTGARSGEQYF.

The chain joins TRBV30 to TRBJ1-1, with D maybe TRBD1 (6 bases). The germline V gene has CDR1 GTSNPN and CDR2 SVGIG (reference sequence). Between the trimmed V and J ends, which lost 0 bases and 3 bases, there was a span of 11 bases. CDR3 length equals 14 residues. CDR3 in amino acids: CAWSVLGGDTEAFF. DNA of the CDR3: TGTGCCTGGAGTGTTTTAGGGGGGGACACTGAAGCTTTCTTT.